This T cell receptor beta chain was retrieved from a study of radiation and T cells in renal cell carcinoma. Study context: Nephrectomy followed 15 Gy stereotactic body radiation by 4 weeks. Study-wide points: From baseline, blood top tumor clonotypes peaked at 2 weeks post-radiation.

Of note for this clone: The antigen is undetermined.

Using immunoSEQ multiplex PCR, the repertoire was profiled, and TCRdb retains in-frame clones only, with some absent. The sample shows just over 95,000 clones, 65% to 90% of them seen only once. The time point: baseline pretreatment blood. This sample's treatment: 15 Gy SBRT to primary tumor, nephrectomy 4 weeks later. Radiation-treated patients gave blood at baseline, week 2 and week 4. This receptor was taken from a man in his forties or fifties with renal cell carcinoma. The sequenced sample was blood, obtained from a patient whose treatment included radiotherapy and nephrectomy.

For the CDR3, the DNA is TGTGCCAGCAGCTTAGGGATCCGGGACGCAACTAATGAAAAACTGTTTTTT. It yields the protein CASSLGIRDATNEKLFF. This chain links TRBV7-9 with TRBJ1-4, with D possibly matching TRBD1 (5 bases). The CDR3 extends over 17 amino acids. V was clipped by 1 base and J by 0 bases, with 12 bases between them. Germline lookup yields CDR1 SEHNR and CDR2 FQNEAQ (reference sequence).